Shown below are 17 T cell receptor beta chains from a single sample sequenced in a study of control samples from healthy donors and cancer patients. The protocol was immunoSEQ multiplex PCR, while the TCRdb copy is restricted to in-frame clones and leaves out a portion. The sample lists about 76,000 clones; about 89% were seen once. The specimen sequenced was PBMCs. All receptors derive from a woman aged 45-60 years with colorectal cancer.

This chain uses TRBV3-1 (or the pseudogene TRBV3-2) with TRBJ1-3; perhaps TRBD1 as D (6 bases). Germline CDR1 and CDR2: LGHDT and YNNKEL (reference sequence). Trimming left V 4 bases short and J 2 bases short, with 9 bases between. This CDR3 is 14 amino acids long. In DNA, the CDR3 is TGTGCCAGCAGCCCCGGGACACCTGGAAACACCATATATTTT. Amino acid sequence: CASSPGTPGNTIYF.

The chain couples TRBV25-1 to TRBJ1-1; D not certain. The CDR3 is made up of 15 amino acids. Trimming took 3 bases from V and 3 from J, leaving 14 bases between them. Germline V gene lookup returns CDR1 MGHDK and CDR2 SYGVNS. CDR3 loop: CASSDISAGYTEAFF. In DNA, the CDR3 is TGTGCCAGCAGTGACATTTCGGCAGGATACACTGAAGCTTTCTTT. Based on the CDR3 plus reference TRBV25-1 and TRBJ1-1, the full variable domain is EADIYQTPRYLVIGTGKKITLECSQTMGHDKMYWYQQDPGMELHLIHYSYGVNSTEKGDLSSESTVSRIRTEHFPLTLESARPSHTSQYLCASSDISAGYTEAFFGQGTRLTVV.

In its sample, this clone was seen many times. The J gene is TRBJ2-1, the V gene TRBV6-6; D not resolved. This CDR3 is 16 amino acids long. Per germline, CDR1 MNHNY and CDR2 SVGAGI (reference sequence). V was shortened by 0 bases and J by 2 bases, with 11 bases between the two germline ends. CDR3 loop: CASSYSSQLAYNEQFF. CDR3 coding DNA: TGTGCCAGCAGTTACTCGTCTCAGCTAGCCTACAATGAGCAGTTCTTC.

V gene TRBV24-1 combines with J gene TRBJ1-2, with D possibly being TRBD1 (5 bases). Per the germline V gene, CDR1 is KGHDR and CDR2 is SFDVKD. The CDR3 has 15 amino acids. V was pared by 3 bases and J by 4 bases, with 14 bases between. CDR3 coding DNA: TGTGCCACCAGTGATCGGCAGGGTGGCGTCTATGGCTACACCTTC. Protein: CATSDRQGGVYGYTF.

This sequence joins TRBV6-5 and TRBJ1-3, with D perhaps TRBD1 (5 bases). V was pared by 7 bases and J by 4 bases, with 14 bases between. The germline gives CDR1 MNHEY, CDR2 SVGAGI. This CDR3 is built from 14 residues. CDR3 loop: CASTQSRGGNTIYF. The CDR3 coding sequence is TGTGCCAGCACCCAGAGCCGGGGGGGAAACACCATATATTTT.

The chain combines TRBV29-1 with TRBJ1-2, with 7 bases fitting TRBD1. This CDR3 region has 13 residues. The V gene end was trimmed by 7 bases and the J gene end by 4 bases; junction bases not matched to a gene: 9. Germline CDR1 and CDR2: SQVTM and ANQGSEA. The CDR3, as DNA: TGCAGCGCCGATCCAGGGGGGATCTATGGCTACACCTTC. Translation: CSADPGGIYGYTF.

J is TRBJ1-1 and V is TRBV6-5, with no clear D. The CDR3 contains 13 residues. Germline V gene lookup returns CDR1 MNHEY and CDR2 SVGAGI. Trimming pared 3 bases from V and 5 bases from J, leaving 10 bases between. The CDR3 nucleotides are TGTGCCAGCAGTTATGGAGCCCGGACTGAAGCTTTCTTT. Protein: CASSYGARTEAFF.

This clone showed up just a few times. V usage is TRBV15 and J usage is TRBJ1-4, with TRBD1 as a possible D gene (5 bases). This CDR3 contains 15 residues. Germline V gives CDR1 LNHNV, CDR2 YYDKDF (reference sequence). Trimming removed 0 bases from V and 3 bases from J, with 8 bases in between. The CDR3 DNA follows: TGTGCCACCAGCAGAGAAGAAGGGGCTAATGAAAAACTGTTTTTT. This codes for CATSREEGANEKLFF.

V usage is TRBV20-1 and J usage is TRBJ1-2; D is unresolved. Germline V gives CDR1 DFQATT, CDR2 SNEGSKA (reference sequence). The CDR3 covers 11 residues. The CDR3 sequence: CGSLVDYGYTF. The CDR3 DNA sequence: TGCGGATCCTTGGTGGACTATGGCTACACCTTC.

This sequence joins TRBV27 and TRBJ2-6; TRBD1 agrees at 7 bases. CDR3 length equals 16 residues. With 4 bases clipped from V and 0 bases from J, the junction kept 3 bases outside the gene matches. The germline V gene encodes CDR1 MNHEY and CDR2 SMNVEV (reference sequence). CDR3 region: CASSSQGSSGANVLTF. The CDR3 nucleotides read TGTGCCAGCAGTTCACAGGGGAGCTCTGGGGCCAACGTCCTGACTTTC.

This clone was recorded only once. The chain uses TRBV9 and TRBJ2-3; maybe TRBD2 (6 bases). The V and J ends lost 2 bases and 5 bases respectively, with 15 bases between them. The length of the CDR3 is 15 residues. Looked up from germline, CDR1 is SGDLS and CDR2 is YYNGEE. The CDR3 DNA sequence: TGTGCCAGCAGCGTCCTAGCGTCCTCGGTAGATACGCAGTATTTT. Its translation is CASSVLASSVDTQYF.

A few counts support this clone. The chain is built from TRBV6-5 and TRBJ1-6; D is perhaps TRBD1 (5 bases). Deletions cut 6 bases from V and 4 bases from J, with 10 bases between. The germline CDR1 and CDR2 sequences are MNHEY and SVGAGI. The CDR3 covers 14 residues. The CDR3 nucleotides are TGTGCCAGCAGCCAGACAGCGTATAATTCACCCCTCCACTTT. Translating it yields CASSQTAYNSPLHF.

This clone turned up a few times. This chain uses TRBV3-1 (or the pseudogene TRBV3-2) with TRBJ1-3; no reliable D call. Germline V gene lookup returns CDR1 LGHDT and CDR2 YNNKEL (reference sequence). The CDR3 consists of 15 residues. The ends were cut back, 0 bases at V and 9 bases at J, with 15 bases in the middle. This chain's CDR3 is CASSQDLLATSTIYF. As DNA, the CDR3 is TGTGCCAGCAGCCAAGATTTACTAGCGACCTCCACCATATATTTT.

The DNA of the CDR3 is TGTGCCAGCTCACCAGTCTCAGGGGATAGCAATCAGCCCCAGCATTTT. Its protein is CASSPVSGDSNQPQHF. The chain recombines TRBV18 with TRBJ1-5, with D perhaps matching TRBD1 (6 bases). The CDR3 contains 16 residues. Germline V gene lookup returns CDR1 KGHSH and CDR2 LQKENI. V was trimmed by 2 bases and J by 0 bases, leaving 11 bases between them.

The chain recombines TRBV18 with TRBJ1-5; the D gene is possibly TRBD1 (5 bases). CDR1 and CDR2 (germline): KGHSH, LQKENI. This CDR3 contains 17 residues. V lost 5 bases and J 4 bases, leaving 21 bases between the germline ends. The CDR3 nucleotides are TGTGCCAGCTCATCTCTGGCAGGACACGCAACTAATCAGCCCCAGCATTTT. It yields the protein CASSSLAGHATNQPQHF.

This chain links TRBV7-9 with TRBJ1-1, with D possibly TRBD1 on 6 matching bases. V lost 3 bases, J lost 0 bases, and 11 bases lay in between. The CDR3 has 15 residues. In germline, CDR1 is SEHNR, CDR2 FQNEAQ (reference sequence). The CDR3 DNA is TGTGCCAGCAGCTTCGCAGGGGTCGTGAACACTGAAGCTTTCTTT. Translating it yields CASSFAGVVNTEAFF.

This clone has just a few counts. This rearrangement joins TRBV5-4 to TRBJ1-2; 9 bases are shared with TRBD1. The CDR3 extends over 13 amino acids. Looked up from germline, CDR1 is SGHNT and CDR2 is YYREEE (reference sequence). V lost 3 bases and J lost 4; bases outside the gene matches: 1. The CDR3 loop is CASSSTGGYGYTF. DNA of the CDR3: TGTGCCAGCAGCTCGACAGGGGGCTATGGCTACACCTTC. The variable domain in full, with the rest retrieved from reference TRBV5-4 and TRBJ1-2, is ETGVTQSPTHLIKTRGQQVTLRCSSQSGHNTVSWYQQALGQGPQFIFQYYREEENGRGNFPPRFSGLQFPNYSSELNVNALELDDSALYLCASSSTGGYGYTFGSGTRLTVV.